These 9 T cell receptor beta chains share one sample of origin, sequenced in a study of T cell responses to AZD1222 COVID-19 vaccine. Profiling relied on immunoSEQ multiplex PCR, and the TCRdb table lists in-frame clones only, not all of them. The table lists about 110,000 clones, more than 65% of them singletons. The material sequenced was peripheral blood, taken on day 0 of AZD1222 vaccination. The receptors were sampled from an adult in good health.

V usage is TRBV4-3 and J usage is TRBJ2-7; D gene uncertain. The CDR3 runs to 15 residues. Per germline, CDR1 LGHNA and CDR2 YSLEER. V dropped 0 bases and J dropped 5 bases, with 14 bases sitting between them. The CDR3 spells CASSQDRLTGDEQYF. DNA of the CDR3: TGCGCCAGCAGCCAAGATCGCCTGACGGGTGACGAGCAGTACTTC.

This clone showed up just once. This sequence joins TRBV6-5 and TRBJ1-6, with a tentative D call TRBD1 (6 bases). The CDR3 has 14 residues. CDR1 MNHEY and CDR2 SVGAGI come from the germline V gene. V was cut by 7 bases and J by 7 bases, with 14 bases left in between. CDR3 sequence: CASKMGAGNSPLHF. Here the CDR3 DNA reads TGTGCCAGCAAGATGGGGGCGGGAAATTCACCCCTCCACTTT.

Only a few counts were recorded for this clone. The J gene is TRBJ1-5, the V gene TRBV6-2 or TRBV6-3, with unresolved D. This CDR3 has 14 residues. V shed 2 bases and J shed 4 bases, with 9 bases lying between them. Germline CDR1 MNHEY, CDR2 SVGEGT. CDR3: CASSYMEGNQPQHF. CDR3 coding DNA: TGTGCCAGCAGTTACATGGAAGGAAATCAGCCCCAGCATTTT.

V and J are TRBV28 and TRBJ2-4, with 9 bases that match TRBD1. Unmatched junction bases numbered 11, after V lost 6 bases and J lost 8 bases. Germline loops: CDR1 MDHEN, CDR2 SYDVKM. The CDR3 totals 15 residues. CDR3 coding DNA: TGTGCCAGCAGCACCACGGGACAGGGAGGGGACATTCAGTACTTC. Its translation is CASSTTGQGGDIQYF.

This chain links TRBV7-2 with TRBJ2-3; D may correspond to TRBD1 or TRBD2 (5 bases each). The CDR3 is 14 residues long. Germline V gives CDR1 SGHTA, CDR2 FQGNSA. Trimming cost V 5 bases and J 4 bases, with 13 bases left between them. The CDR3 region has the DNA TGTGCCAGCAGCGGGGGAGAGTTGCCAGATACGCAGTATTTT. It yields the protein CASSGGELPDTQYF.

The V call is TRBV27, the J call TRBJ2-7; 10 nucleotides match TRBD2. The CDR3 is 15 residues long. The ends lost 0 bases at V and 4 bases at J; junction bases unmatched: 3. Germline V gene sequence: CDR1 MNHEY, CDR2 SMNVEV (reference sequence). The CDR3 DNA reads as TGTGCCAGCAGTTTATCCCTAGCGGGAGAGTACGAGCAGTACTTC. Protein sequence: CASSLSLAGEYEQYF.

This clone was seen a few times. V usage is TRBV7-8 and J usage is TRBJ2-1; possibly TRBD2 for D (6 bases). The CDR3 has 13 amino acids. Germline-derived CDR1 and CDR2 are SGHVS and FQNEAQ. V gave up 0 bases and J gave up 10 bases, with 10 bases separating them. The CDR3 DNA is TGTGCCAGCAGCTTAGCGGACCTAGCGGAGCAGTTCTTC. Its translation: CASSLADLAEQFF. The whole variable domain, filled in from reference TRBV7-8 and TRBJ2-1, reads GAGVSQSPRYKVAKRGQDVALRCDPISGHVSLFWYQQALGQGPEFLTYFQNEAQLDKSGLPSDRFFAERPEGSVSTLKIQRTQQEDSAVYLCASSLADLAEQFFGPGTRLTVL.

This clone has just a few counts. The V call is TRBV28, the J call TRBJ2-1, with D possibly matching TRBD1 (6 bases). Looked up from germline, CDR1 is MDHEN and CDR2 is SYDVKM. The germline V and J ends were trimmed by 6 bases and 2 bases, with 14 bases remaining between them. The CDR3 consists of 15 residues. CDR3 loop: CASSLVRTAYNEQFF. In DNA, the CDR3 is TGTGCCAGCAGCTTAGTCCGGACAGCCTACAATGAGCAGTTCTTC.

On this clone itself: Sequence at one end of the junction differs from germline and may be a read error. CDR3 region: CASSQVVGGSTIYF. Here the CDR3 DNA reads TGTGCCAGCAGCCAAGTGGTCGGGGGAAGCACCATATATTTT. The rearrangement links TRBV3-1 (or the pseudogene TRBV3-2) to TRBJ1-3; possible D gene TRBD1, 5 bases. Germline V lookup: CDR1 LGHDT, CDR2 YNNKEL (reference sequence). The length of the CDR3 is 14 residues.